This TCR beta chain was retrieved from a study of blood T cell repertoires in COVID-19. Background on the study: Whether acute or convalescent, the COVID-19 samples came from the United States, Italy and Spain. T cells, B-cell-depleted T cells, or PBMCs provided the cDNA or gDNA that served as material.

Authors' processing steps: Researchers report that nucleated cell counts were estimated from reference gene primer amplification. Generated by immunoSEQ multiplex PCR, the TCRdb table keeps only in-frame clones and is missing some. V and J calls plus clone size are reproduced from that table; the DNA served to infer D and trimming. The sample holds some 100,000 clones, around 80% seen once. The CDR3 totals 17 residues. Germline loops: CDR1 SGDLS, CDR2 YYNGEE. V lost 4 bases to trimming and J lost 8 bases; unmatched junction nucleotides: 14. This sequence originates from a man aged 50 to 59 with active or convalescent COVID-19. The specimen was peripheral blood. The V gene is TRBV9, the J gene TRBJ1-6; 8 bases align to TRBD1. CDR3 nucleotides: TGTGCCAGCAGCAAGGAGGCATTGGACAGGGCAGATTCACCCCTCCACTTT. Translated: CASSKEALDRADSPLHF.